This T cell receptor (beta chain) was observed in a study of post-analysis software for immune sequencing data. Findings and limits, study-wide: Five or six TRBV segments, TRBV5-6, TRBV5-1 and TRBV20-1 among them, were found more frequent in patients than controls. Patients with multiple sclerosis recorded significantly lower normalized Chao1 diversity than controls, the study found.

J was trimmed by 2 bases and V by 3 bases; bases with no gene match: 11. Looked up from germline, CDR1 is DFQATT and CDR2 is SNEGSKA (reference sequence). The CDR3 contains 16 residues. Prepared TCR beta cDNA libraries contained unique molecular identifiers. Each batch of roughly 1 to 11 million T cells produced some 500,000 cDNA molecules. TCRdb reprocessed the PCR reads via MiXCR and lists one record per CDR3 protein. This sample has hundreds of thousands of distinct CDR3 sequences, with 35% to 45% found just once. Worth noting for this clonotype: Its antigen is as yet unknown.

The TCR was taken from a girl aged 2-10 years with multiple sclerosis. The sequenced sample was blood. The chain carries TRBV20-1 and TRBJ2-3; 7 bases match TRBD2. CDR3 sequence reads: CSASGRAGDSTDTQYF. The CDR3 DNA sequence: TGCAGTGCTAGCGGTCGGGCGGGGGACTCCACAGATACGCAGTATTTT.